The 14 T cell receptor beta chains given below trace back to one sample, sequenced in a study of preoperative IRX-2 immunotherapy in early breast cancer. This table comes from immunoSEQ multiplex PCR, and its TCRdb copy is limited to in-frame clones, with some not included. Of a few thousand clones listed, roughly 78% are singletons. Sample treatment: preoperative locoregional IRX-2 cytokine immunotherapy. The sample was tumor tissue, taken after IRX-2 immunotherapy. The receptor source for this set is a human donor with breast cancer.

This rearrangement joins TRBV14 to TRBJ2-5, with a possible D match to TRBD1 (5 bases). The V gene lost 2 bases and the J gene lost 1 base, with 11 bases spanning the gap. The germline gives CDR1 SGHDN, CDR2 FVKESK. CDR3 size: 15 residues. Here the CDR3 DNA reads TGTGCCAGCAGCCAAATTCTAGGGGCCCAAGAGACCCAGTACTTC. Protein: CASSQILGAQETQYF.

The chain couples TRBV6-8 to TRBJ2-1; TRBD2 is a possible D gene (5 bases). The CDR3 consists of 15 residues. V was clipped by 2 bases and J by 6 bases, with 14 bases between them. From germline, CDR1 is MNHGY and CDR2 SAAAGT. CDR3 sequence reads: CASSYGSGDLNEQFF. As DNA, the CDR3 is TGTGCCAGCAGTTACGGAAGCGGAGACCTCAATGAGCAGTTCTTC.

In this sample, this clone turned up once. The gene calls are TRBV6-8 and TRBJ1-2; D unresolved. CDR3 length: 16 residues. Trimming left V 2 bases short and J 3 bases short, with 16 bases between. Germline values: CDR1 MNHGY, CDR2 SAAAGT. CDR3 loop: CASSYLLGNGDYGYTF. The CDR3 DNA reads TGTGCCAGCAGTTACCTGTTGGGGAATGGAGACTATGGCTACACCTTC.

The V call is TRBV28, the J call TRBJ2-7; 8 bases map to TRBD2. There are 15 residues in the CDR3. Germline CDR1 and CDR2: MDHEN and SYDVKM. Losses at the gene ends were 2 bases for V and 3 bases for J; bases not matched to a gene: 6. For the CDR3, the DNA is TGTGCCAGCAGTTTAGCGGGAGGTGCTCTCTACGAGCAGTACTTC. Translating gives CASSLAGGALYEQYF. Full variable domain (missing parts from reference TRBV28 and TRBJ2-7): DVKVTQSSRYLVKRTGEKVFLECVQDMDHENMFWYRQDPGLGLRLIYFSYDVKMKEKGDIPEGYSVSREKKERFSLILESASTNQTSMYLCASSLAGGALYEQYFGPGTRLTVT.

Points on this clone: An end of the junction does not agree with germline; a read error may underlie this. The V gene is TRBV18, the J gene TRBJ2-6; the match to TRBD1 covers 9 bases. CDR3 size: 16 residues. In germline, CDR1 is KGHSH, CDR2 LQKENI. CDR3 region: CASSPQGAGGANVLTF. Written as DNA, the CDR3 is TGTGCCAGCTCTCCACAGGGGGCAGGTGGGGCCAACGTCCTGACTTTC. Combining the CDR3 with reference TRBV18 and TRBJ2-6 gives the whole variable domain NAGVMQNPRHLVRRRGQEARLRCSPMKGHSHVYWYRQLPEEGLKFMVYLQKENIIDESGMPKERFSAEFPKEGPSILRIQQVVRGDSAAYFCASSPQGAGGANVLTFGAGSRLTVL.

This clone was seen just once. V and J are TRBV4-1 and TRBJ2-3, with TRBD1 as a possible D gene (5 bases). This CDR3 is built from 17 residues. Trimming stripped 1 base from V and 1 base from J, with 15 bases between. The V gene's germline CDR1 is MGHRA and CDR2 YSYEKL. CDR3 amino acids: CASSQGGADRGTDTQYF. CDR3 nucleotide sequence: TGCGCCAGCAGCCAAGGTGGGGCGGATAGAGGCACAGATACGCAGTATTTT.

V gene TRBV6-8 combines with J gene TRBJ1-4, with D possibly matching TRBD1 (6 bases). Between the trimmed V and J ends, which lost 6 bases and 4 bases, there was a span of 21 bases. In germline, CDR1 is MNHGY, CDR2 SAAAGT. CDR3 length equals 17 residues. CDR3 loop: CASRPALLGGRNEKLFF. Here the CDR3 DNA reads TGTGCCAGCAGACCCGCTCTCCTGGGGGGGCGTAATGAAAAACTGTTTTTT.

V and J are TRBV7-7 and TRBJ2-5; 9 bases fit TRBD2. V shed 4 bases, J shed 3 bases, and the junction held 12 bases outside the gene matches. Germline V gives CDR1 SSHAT, CDR2 FNYEAQ (reference sequence). This CDR3 contains 17 residues. The CDR3 sequence: CASSSKLAGVREETQYF. CDR3 nucleotides: TGTGCCAGCAGCTCGAAGTTAGCGGGAGTTCGGGAAGAGACCCAGTACTTC.

This clone was found a few times. V usage is TRBV23-1 and J usage is TRBJ1-3; D is unresolved. TRBV23-1 is recorded as an ORF, its role being uncertain. V was pared by 6 bases and J by 0 bases, with 18 bases between. The CDR3 covers 17 residues. The CDR3 DNA follows: TGCGCCAGCAGCCAAGATCAATTCTTAAGCTCTGGAAACACCATATATTTT. This translates into CASSQDQFLSSGNTIYF.

The rearrangement uses TRBV11-3 and TRBJ2-3; possibly TRBD1 or TRBD2 for D (5 bases each). Trimming left V 8 bases short and J 0 bases short, with 12 bases between. Germline V lookup: CDR1 SGHNT, CDR2 YENEEA. CDR3 length: 14 residues. This CDR3 reads CASGGTVSTDTQYF. The CDR3 coding sequence is TGTGCCAGCGGGGGAACGGTGAGCACAGATACGCAGTATTTT.

In this sample, this clone turned up once. V usage is TRBV6-8 and J usage is TRBJ2-7, with a possible D match to TRBD2 (5 bases). Per germline, CDR1 MNHGY and CDR2 SAAAGT. V was pared by 10 bases and J by 2 bases, with 15 bases between. This CDR3 region has 13 residues. The CDR3 loop is CANGEGAAYEQYF. CDR3 DNA: TGTGCCAACGGAGAGGGCGCGGCCTACGAGCAGTACTTC.

V is TRBV19 and J is TRBJ1-1, with D possibly TRBD1 on 6 matching bases. The germline V gene has CDR1 LNHDA and CDR2 SQIVND (reference sequence). The ends were cut back, 2 bases at V and 7 bases at J, with 11 bases in the middle. The CDR3 spans 13 residues. CDR3: CASSIRTESEAFF. The DNA of the CDR3 is TGTGCCAGTAGTATAAGGACAGAGAGTGAAGCTTTCTTT.

The CDR3 spells CASSSNPGETYGYTF. The CDR3 nucleotides are TGCGCCAGCAGCTCAAACCCCGGGGAGACCTATGGCTACACCTTC. This chain joins TRBV5-1 and TRBJ1-2; D remains ambiguous. Germline assignment: CDR1 SGHRS and CDR2 YFSETQ. The CDR3 loop spans 15 amino acids. Trimming pared 3 bases from V and 4 bases from J, leaving 16 bases between.

This clone appeared a single time. The V and J genes are TRBV19 and TRBJ1-6; D perhaps matches TRBD1 (5 bases). CDR3 length: 21 residues. V was clipped by 3 bases and J by 5 bases, with 29 bases between them. CDR1 and CDR2 (germline): LNHDA, SQIVND (reference sequence). CDR3 sequence reads: CASSIRPLSGSPRVHNSPLHF. The DNA of the CDR3 is TGTGCCAGTAGTATCAGGCCTCTCTCAGGGAGTCCGAGGGTGCATAATTCACCCCTCCACTTT.